Listed here are 5 T cell receptor beta chains from one sample, sequenced in a study of T cell responses to AZD1222 COVID-19 vaccine. Measured with immunoSEQ multiplex PCR; TCRdb has only the in-frame clones, and not every one. The table records some 130,000 clones, roughly 88% of them present only once. The starting material was peripheral blood, obtained on day 0 of AZD1222 vaccination. Receptors originate from an adult in good health.

The rearrangement uses TRBV19 and TRBJ2-3, with TRBD1 matching over 10 bases. After removal of 5 bases from V and 2 bases from J, the junction contained 10 bases not matched to a gene. This CDR3 contains 17 residues. The germline V gene has CDR1 LNHDA and CDR2 SQIVND (reference sequence). CDR3 in DNA: TGTGCCAGTAGTCCCCAACGACAGGGGGCGAACACAGATACGCAGTATTTT. The encoded protein is CASSPQRQGANTDTQYF.

This clone was recorded a few times. The chain has TRBV29-1 and TRBJ1-2; D gene unclear. The germline gives CDR1 SQVTM, CDR2 ANQGSEA. V lost 1 base, J lost 10 bases, and 10 bases lay in between. This CDR3 has 11 amino acids. CDR3 nucleotide sequence: TGCAGCGTTGAAGTCGGGTCGGTCTACACCTTC. Amino acids: CSVEVGSVYTF.

This chain connects TRBV4-3 to TRBJ1-2; no clear D gene. Germline CDR1 reads LGHNA; CDR2 reads YSLEER. Between the trimmed V and J ends, which lost 1 base and 7 bases, there was a span of 13 bases. The CDR3 has 14 residues. The CDR3 sequence: CASSQVGTLVGYTF. CDR3 DNA: TGCGCCAGCAGCCAAGTAGGCACATTGGTTGGCTACACCTTC.

The chain couples TRBV7-3 to TRBJ1-2; D is perhaps TRBD1 (5 bases). V was pared by 3 bases and J by 3 bases, with 8 bases between. Germline V gives CDR1 SGHTA, CDR2 FQGTGA. CDR3 size: 13 residues. Here the CDR3 reads CASSLRGYYGYTF. In DNA form, the CDR3 reads TGTGCCAGCAGCTTGAGGGGTTACTATGGCTACACCTTC.

This sequence joins TRBV30 and TRBJ1-5; the D is unclear. The CDR3 sequence is 17 residues long. V was cut by 1 base and J by 5 bases, with 21 bases left in between. Germline V gives CDR1 GTSNPN, CDR2 SVGIG (reference sequence). The CDR3 DNA sequence: TGTGCCTGGAGTGGTGGTTATGGTTCCCTTCGCTATCAGCCCCAGCATTTT. Its translation: CAWSGGYGSLRYQPQHF.